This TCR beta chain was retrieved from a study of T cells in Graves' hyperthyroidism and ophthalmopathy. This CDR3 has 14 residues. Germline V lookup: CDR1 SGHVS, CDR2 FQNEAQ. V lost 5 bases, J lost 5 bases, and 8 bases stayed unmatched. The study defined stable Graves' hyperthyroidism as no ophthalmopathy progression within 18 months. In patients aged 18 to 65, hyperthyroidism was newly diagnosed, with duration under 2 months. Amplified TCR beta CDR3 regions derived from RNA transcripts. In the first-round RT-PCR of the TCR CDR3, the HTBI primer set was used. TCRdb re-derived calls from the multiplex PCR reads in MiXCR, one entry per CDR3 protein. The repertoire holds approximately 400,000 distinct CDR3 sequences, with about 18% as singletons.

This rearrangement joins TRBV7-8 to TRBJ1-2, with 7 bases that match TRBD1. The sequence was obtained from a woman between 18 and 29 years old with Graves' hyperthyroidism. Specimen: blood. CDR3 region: CASSDRVGRYGYTF. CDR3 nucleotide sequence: TGTGCCAGCAGCGACAGGGTGGGGCGGTATGGCTACACCTTC.